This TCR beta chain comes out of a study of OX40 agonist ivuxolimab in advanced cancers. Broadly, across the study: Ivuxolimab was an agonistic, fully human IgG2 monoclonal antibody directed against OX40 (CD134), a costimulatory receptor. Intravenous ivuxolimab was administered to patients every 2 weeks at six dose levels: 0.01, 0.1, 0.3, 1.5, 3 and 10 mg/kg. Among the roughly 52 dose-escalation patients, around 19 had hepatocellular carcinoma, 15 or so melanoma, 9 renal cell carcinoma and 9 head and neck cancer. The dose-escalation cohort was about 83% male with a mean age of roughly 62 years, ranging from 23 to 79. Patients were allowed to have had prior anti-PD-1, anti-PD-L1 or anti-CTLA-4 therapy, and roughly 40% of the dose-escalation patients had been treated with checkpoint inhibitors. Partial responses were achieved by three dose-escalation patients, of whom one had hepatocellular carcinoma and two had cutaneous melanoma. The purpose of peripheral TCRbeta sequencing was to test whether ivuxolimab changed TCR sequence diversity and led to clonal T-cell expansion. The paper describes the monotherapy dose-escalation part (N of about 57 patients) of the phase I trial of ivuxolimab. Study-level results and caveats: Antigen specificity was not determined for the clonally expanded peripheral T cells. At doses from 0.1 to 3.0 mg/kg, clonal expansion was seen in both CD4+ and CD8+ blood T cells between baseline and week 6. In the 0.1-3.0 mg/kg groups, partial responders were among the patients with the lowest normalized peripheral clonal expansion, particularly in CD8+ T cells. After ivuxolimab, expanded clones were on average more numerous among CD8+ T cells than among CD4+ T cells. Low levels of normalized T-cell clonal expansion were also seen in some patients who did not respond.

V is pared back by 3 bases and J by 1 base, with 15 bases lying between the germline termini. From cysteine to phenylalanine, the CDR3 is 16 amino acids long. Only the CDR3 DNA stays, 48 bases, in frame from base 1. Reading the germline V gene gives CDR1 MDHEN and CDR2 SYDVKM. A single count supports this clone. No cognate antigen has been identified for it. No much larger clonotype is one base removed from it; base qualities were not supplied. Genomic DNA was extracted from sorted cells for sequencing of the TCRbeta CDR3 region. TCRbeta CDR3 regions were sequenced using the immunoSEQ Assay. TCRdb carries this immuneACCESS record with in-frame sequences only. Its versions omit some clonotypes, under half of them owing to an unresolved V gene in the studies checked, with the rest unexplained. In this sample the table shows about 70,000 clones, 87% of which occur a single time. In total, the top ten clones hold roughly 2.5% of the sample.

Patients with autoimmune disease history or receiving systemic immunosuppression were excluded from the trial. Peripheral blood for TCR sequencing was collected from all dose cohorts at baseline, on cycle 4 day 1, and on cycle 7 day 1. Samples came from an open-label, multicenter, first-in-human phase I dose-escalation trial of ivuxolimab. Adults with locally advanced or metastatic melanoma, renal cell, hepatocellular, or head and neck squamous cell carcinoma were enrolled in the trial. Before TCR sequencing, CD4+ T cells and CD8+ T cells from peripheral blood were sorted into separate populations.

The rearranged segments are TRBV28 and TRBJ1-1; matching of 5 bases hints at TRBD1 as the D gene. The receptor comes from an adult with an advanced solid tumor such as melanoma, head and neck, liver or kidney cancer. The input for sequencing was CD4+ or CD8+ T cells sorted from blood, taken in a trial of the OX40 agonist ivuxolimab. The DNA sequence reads TGTGCCAGCAGTTTTTACGGGGGTGTTGGGAACACTGAAGCTTTCTTT. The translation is CASSFYGGVGNTEAFF.